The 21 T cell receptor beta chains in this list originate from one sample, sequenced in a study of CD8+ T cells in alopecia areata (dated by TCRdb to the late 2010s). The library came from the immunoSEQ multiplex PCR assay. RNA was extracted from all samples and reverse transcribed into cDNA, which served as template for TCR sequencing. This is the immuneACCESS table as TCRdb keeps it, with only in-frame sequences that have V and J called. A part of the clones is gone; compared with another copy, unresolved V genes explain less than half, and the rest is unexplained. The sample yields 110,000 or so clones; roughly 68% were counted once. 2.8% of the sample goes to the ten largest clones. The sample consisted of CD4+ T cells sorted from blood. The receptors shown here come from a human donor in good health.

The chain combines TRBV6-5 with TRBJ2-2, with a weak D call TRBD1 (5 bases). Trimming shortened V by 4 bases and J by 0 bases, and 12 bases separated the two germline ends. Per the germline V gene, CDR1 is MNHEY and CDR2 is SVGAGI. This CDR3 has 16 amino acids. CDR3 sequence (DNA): TGTGCCAGCAGTTCAGACAGTTGGTCGAACACCGGGGAGCTGTTTTTT. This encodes CASSSDSWSNTGELFF.

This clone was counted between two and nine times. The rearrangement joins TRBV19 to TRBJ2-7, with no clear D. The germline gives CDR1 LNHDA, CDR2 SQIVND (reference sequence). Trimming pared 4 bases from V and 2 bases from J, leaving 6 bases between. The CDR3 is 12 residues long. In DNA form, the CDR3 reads TGTGCCAGTAGTACAGGAACCTACGAGCAGTACTTC. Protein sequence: CASSTGTYEQYF.

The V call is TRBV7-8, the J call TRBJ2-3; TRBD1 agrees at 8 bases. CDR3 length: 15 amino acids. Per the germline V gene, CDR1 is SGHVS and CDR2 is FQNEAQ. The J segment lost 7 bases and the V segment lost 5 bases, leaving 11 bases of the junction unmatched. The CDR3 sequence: CASSRGQGVLHTQYF. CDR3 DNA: TGTGCCAGCAGCCGAGGACAGGGCGTTCTCCATACGCAGTATTTT.

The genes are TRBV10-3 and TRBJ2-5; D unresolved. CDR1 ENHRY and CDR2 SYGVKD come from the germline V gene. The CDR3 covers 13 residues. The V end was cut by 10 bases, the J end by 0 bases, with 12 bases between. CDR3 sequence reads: CATKSVYQETQYF. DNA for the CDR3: TGTGCCACCAAGAGTGTGTACCAAGAGACCCAGTACTTC.

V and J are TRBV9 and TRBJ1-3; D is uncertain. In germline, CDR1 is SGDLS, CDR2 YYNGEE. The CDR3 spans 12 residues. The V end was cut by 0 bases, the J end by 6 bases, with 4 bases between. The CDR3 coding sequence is TGTGCCAGCAGCGTAGAGGAAAACACCATATATTTT. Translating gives CASSVEENTIYF.

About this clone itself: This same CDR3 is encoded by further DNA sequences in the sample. CDR3 sequence (DNA): TGCAGCGTTGAGAGGGACATCTCTGAAGCTTTCTTT. Protein sequence: CSVERDISEAFF. This chain links TRBV29-1 with TRBJ1-1; D is perhaps TRBD1 (6 bases). This CDR3 is 12 amino acids long. Germline V gives CDR1 SQVTM, CDR2 ANQGSEA. Between the trimmed V and J ends, which lost 3 bases and 6 bases, there was a span of 11 bases.

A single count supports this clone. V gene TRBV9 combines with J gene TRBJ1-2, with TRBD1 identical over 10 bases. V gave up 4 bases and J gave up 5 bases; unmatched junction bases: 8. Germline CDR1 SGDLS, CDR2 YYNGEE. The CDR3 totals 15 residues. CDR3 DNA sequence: TGTGCCAGCAGCTCTGCTAGGGACAGGGGATATGGCTACACCTTC. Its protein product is CASSSARDRGYGYTF.

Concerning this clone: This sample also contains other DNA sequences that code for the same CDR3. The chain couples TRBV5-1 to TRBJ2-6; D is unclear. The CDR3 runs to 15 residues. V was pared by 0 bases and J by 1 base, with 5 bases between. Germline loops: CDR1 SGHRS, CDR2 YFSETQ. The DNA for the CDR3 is TGCGCCAGCAGCTTGGATGGATCTGGGGCCAACGTCCTGACTTTC. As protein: CASSLDGSGANVLTF.

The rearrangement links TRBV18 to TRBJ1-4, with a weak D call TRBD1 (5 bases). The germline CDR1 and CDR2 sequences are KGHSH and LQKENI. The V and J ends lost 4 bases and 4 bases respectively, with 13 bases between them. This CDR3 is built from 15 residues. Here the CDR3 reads CASSQQTASNEKLFF. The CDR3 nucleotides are TGTGCCAGCTCACAACAGACAGCTAGTAATGAAAAACTGTTTTTT.

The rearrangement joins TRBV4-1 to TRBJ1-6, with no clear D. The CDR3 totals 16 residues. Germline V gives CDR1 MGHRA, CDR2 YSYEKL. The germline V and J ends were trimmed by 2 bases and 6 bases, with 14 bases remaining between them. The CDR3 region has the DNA TGCGCCAGCAGCCAATACCCCCACGTCGTTAATTCACCCCTCCACTTT. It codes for CASSQYPHVVNSPLHF.

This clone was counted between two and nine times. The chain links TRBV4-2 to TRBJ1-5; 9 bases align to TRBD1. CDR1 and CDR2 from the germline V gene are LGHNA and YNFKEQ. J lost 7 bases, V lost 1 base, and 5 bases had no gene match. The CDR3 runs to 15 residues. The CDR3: CASSQVDRGAQPQHF. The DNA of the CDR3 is TGTGCCAGCAGCCAAGTCGACAGGGGGGCCCAGCCCCAGCATTTT.

The DNA for the CDR3 is TGTGCCTGGAGTGTAACACCTCAAGAGACCCAGTACTTC. Protein product: CAWSVTPQETQYF. The chain is built from TRBV30 and TRBJ2-5; D not resolved. This CDR3 comprises 13 residues. CDR1 GTSNPN and CDR2 SVGIG come from the germline V gene (reference sequence). The V gene lost 0 bases and the J gene lost 2 bases, with 7 bases spanning the gap.

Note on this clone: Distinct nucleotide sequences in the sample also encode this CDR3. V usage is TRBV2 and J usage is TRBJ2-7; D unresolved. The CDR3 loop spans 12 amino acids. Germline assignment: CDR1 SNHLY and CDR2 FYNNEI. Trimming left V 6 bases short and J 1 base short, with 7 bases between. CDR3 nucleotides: TGTGCCAGCAGCAGTTCTTCCTACGAGCAGTACTTC. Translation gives CASSSSSYEQYF.

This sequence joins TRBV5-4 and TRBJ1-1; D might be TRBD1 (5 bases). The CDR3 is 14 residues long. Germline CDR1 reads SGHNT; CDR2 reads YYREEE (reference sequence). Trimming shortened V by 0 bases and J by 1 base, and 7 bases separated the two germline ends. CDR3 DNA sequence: TGTGCCAGCAGCTTGGGGGGACCGAACACTGAAGCTTTCTTT. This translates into CASSLGGPNTEAFF.

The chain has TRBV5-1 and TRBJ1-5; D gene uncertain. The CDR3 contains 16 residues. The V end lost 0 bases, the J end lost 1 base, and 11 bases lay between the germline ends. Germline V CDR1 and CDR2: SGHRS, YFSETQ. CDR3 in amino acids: CASSLGSLGSNQPQHF. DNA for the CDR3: TGCGCCAGCAGCTTGGGAAGCCTGGGGAGCAATCAGCCCCAGCATTTT.

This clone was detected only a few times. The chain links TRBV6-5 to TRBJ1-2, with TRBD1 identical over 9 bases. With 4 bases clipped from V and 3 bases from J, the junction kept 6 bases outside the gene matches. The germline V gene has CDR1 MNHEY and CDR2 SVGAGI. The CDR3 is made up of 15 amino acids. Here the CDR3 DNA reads TGTGCCAGCAGTTCGCCGGGACAGGGAGACTATGGCTACACCTTC. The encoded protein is CASSSPGQGDYGYTF.

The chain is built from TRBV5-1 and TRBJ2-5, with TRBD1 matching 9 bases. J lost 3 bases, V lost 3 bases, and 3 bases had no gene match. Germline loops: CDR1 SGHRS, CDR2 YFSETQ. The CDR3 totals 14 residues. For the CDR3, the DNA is TGCGCCAGCAGCTCCGGGACAGGGAAAGAGACCCAGTACTTC. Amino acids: CASSSGTGKETQYF.

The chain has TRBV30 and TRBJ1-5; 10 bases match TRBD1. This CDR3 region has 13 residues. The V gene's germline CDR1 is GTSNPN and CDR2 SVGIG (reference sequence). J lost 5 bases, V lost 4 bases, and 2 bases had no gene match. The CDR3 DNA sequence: TGTGCCTGGACCGGACAGGGGGATCAGCCCCAGCATTTT. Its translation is CAWTGQGDQPQHF.

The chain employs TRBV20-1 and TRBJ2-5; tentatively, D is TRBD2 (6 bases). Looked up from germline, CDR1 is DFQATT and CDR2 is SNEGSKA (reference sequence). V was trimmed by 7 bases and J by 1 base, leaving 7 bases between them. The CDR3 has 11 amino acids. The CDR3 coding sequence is TGCAGTGGCGGGGCCCAAGAGACCCAGTACTTC. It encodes CSGGAQETQYF.

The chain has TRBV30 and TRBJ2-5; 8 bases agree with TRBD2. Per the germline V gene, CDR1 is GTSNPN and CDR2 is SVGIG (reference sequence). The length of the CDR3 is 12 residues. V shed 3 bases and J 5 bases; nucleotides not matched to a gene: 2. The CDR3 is CAWRRTSETQYF. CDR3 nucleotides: TGTGCCTGGAGAAGGACTAGCGAGACCCAGTACTTC.

The CDR3 DNA reads TGCGCCAGCAGCCAAGATCGTCAGGGGGCGGGAGGGGCCAACGTCCTGACTTTC. It yields the protein CASSQDRQGAGGANVLTF. The J gene is TRBJ2-6, the V gene TRBV4-1; 8 bases match TRBD1. CDR3 length: 18 amino acids. Germline lookup yields CDR1 MGHRA and CDR2 YSYEKL. V shed 0 bases, J shed 4 bases, and the junction held 8 bases outside the gene matches.